This paragraph reports one TCR beta chain. What it binds is unknown. The germline gives CDR1 SGHKS, CDR2 YYEKEE (reference sequence). There are 13 residues in the CDR3. V shed 0 bases and J shed 4 bases, with 8 bases lying between them. Clones were read by immunoSEQ multiplex PCR, and TCRdb kept only the in-frame ones, dropping some. The sample shows around 77,000 clones, roughly nine tenths of them seen only once. This entry comes from a study of OX40 agonist ivuxolimab in advanced cancers. Looking at the study overall: A male proportion of 70% to 90% was recorded, with mean age roughly 60 years and range about 23 to 80. Three patients responded partially, comprising one with hepatocellular carcinoma and two with cutaneous melanoma.

Patients with a history of autoimmune disease or on systemic immunosuppression were excluded. Study-level findings and limits: With doses of 0.1-3.0 mg/kg, partial responders showed among the lowest clonal expansion.

Sequencing was performed on CD4+ or CD8+ T cells sorted from blood, taken in a trial of the OX40 agonist ivuxolimab. This rearrangement joins TRBV5-5 to TRBJ2-7; the D gene could be TRBD1 or TRBD2 (5 bases each). This receptor was identified in an adult with an advanced solid tumor such as melanoma, head and neck, liver or kidney cancer. In DNA form, the CDR3 reads TGTGCCAGCAGCTTGGGGGACGTTTACGAGCAGTACTTC. Its protein product is CASSLGDVYEQYF. The full variable domain, rest sourced from reference TRBV5-5 and TRBJ2-7, is DAGVTQSPTHLIKTRGQQVTLRCSPISGHKSVSWYQQVLGQGPQFIFQYYEKEERGRGNFPDRFSARQFPNYSSELNVNALLLGDSALYLCASSLGDVYEQYFGPGTRLTVT.